This T cell receptor (beta chain) was obtained from a study of cytomegalovirus exposure and HLA in healthy donors. V lost 0 bases and J 6 bases, leaving 4 bases between the germline ends. CDR3 size: 11 residues. Germline V gene lookup returns CDR1 GTSNPN and CDR2 SVGIG (reference sequence). Study-level results: Rare sequences made up most TCRs, while some public TCRs were found in many donors.

A word on this clone: Its target is not known.

Sequencing was performed with immunoSEQ multiplex PCR; in TCRdb, only in-frame clones are kept and a portion is missing. The profile shows just under 75,000 clones, 90% to 95% of them singletons. The sample consisted of PBMCs. The clonotype comes from a woman aged 18-29 years in good health and CMV-seropositive. This sequence joins TRBV30 and TRBJ2-3; D gene ambiguous. The CDR3 DNA reads as TGTGCCTGGAGTGTACTTGATACGCAGTATTTT. Residues: CAWSVLDTQYF.